This T cell receptor (beta chain) was sequenced during a study of CD8 T cells in Susac syndrome. The patients with Susac syndrome were individuals who fulfilled the recently defined diagnostic criteria for disease that was either definite or probable. Comment on this clonotype: Its cognate antigen is unknown. An end of the junction does not agree with germline; a read error may underlie this.

Study observations and caveats: Clonal expansion did not appear in Susac syndrome CD4+ T cell repertoires. Acknowledgment was made by the study that its TCR sequencing and HLA analysis involved a relatively small number of individuals.

The RNA, roughly 0.45 to 1 ug, was put through reverse transcription using random hexamers. immunoSEQ multiplex PCR amplified TCR beta CDR3 across 54 Vbeta, 13 Jbeta. TCRdb re-analysed the immunoSEQ multiplex PCR reads in MiXCR, keeping a single row per CDR3 protein. Counted here are roughly 250,000 distinct CDR3 sequences, 95% to 97% occurring once; the ten biggest clones make up approximately 0.1%. The CDR3 covers 16 residues. In germline, CDR1 is SGHDN, CDR2 FVKESK. What was sequenced was CD4+ T cells from PBMCs. The sequence came from a human donor with Susac syndrome. V usage is TRBV14 and J usage is TRBJ2-5, with TRBD2 as a possible D gene (5 bases). The CDR3 DNA is TGTGCCAGCAGACAAGCCGGTTGGACTGGAAAAGAGACCCAGTACTTC. It codes for CASRQAGWTGKETQYF.